This T cell receptor (beta chain) was obtained from a study of T cells in Graves' hyperthyroidism and ophthalmopathy. Study overall: Peripheral blood was secured at the point of initial diagnosis, before any treatment.

The study, taken as a whole, reports: Blood also carried most thyroid clonotypes expanded above 0.001.

Researchers took RNA transcripts and amplified the TCR beta CDR3 regions from them. The study used the HTBI primer set for a first-round RT-PCR of the TCR CDR3. TCRdb re-analysed the multiplex PCR reads in MiXCR, keeping a single row per CDR3 protein. This table has a few hundred thousand distinct CDR3 sequences, about 15% appearing once. Each patient was aged 18 to 65 and had newly diagnosed hyperthyroidism of under 2 months' duration. This clonotype has ten or more counts. Antigen specificity is unknown. This receptor was obtained from a woman aged 25 to 39 with Graves' hyperthyroidism. What was sequenced was blood.

The CDR3 DNA follows: TGTGCCAGCAGCTTAAACGGACAGGGGGATTGGGAGACCCAGTACTTC. As protein: CASSLNGQGDWETQYF. The chain carries TRBV7-6 and TRBJ2-5, with TRBD1 matching 10 bases. Looked up from germline, CDR1 is SGHVS and CDR2 is FNYEAQ. This CDR3 region has 16 residues. With V trimmed by 2 bases and J by 5 bases, 8 bases remained unmatched.